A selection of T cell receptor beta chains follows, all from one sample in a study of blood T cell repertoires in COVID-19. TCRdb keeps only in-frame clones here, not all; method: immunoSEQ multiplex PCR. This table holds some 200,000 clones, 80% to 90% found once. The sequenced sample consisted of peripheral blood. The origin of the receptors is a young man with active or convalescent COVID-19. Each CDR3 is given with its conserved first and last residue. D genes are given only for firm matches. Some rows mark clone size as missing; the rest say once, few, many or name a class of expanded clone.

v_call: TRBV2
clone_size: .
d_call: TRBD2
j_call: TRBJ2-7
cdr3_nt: TGTGCCAAAGGACTAGCGGGAGGGTCCTACGAGCAGTACTTC
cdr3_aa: CAKGLAGGSYEQYF

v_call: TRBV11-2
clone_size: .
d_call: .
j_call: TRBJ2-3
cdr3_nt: TGTGCCAGCAGCCACGAAACGGGACACCGCACAGATACGCAGTATTTT
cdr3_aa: CASSHETGHRTDTQYF

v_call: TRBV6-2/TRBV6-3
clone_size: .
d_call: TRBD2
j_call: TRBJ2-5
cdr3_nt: TGTGCCAGCAGCTCTAGCGGGAGAGGGGAGACCCAGTACTTC
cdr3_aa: CASSSSGRGETQYF

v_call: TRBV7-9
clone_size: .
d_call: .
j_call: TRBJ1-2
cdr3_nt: TGTGCCAGCAGCTCGGGAGGCTACGGCTACACCTTC
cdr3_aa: CASSSGGYGYTF

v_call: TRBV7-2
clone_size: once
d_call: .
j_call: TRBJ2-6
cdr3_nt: TGTGCCAGCAGCCCTTTCGGGCTAGCGATCTCTGGGGCCAACGTCCTGACTTTC
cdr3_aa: CASSPFGLAISGANVLTF

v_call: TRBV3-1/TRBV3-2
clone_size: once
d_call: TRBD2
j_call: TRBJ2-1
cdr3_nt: TGTGCCAGCAGGGCCTCGGCGAGCGGGGCCTACAATGAGCAGTTCTTC
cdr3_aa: CASRASASGAYNEQFF

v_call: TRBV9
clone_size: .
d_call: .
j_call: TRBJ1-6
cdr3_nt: TGTGCCAGCAGCCCGGACCTGAACAGGGCGGGCAATTCACCCCTCCACTTT
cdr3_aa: CASSPDLNRAGNSPLHF

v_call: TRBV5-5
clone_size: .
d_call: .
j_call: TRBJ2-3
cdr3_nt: TGTGCCAGCAGCTTGGCTCTAGCGCGGATCACAGATACGCAGTATTTT
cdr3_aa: CASSLALARITDTQYF

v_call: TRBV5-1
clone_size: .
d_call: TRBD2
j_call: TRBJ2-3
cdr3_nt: TGCGCCAGCAGCTTGGCGGGGGGACCACGGGGAGATACGCAGTATTTT
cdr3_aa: CASSLAGGPRGDTQYF

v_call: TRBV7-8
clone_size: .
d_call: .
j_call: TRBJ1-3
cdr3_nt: TGTGCCAGCAGCCCGCGGGAGGGTACTGGAAACACCATATATTTT
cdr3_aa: CASSPREGTGNTIYF

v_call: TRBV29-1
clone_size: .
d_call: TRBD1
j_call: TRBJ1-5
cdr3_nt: TGCAGCGTTGGTCAGGGGGGCAATCAGCCCCAGCATTTT
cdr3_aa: CSVGQGGNQPQHF

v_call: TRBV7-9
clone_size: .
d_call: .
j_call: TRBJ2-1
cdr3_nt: TGTGCCAGCAGCCCCCTAGTTAACAATGAGCAGTTCTTC
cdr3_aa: CASSPLVNNEQFF

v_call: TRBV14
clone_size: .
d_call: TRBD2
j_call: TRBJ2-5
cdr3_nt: TGTGCCAGCAGCCAAGAGAGAGCGGGGCTGGAGACCCAGTACTTC
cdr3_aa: CASSQERAGLETQYF

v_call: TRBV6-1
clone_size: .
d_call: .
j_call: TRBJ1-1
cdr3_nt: TGTGCCAGCAGTGGAGGGGGGGCGGCGGGGAACACTGAAGCTTTCTTT
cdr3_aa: CASSGGGAAGNTEAFF

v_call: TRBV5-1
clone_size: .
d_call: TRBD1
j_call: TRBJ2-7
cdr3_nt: TGCGCCAGCAGCTTGGGGACAGGGGAAGCGGGTGAGCAGTACTTC
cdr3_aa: CASSLGTGEAGEQYF

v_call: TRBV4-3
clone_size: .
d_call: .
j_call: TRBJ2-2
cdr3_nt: TGCGCCAGCAGCCAAGGATGGGGGGTCGACGGGGAGCTGTTTTTT
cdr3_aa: CASSQGWGVDGELFF

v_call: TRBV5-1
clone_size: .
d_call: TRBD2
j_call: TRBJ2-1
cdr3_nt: TGCGCCAGCCCTAGCGGGAGGCTCTACAATGAGCAGTTCTTC
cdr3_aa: CASPSGRLYNEQFF

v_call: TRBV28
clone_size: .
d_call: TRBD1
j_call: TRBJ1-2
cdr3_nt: TGTGCCAGCTCTCCAGGGGACAGGGTTGACTATGGCTACACCTTC
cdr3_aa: CASSPGDRVDYGYTF

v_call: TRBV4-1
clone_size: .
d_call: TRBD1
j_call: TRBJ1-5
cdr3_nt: TGCGCCAGCAGCCAGGGTGACAGGGGGGATCAGCCCCAGCATTTT
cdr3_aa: CASSQGDRGDQPQHF

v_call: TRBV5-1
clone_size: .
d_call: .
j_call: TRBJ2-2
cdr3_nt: TGCGCCAGCATACAGGGCTCTGGGACCGGGGAGCTGTTTTTT
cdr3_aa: CASIQGSGTGELFF

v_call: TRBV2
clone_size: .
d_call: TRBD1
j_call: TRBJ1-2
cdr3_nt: TGTGCCAGCAGTGATCCGGGACAGGGCTCCAGCTATGGCTACACCTTC
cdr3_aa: CASSDPGQGSSYGYTF

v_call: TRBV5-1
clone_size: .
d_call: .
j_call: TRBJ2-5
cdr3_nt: TGCGCCAGCAGCTCACTACTGGAGACCCAGTACTTC
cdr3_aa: CASSSLLETQYF

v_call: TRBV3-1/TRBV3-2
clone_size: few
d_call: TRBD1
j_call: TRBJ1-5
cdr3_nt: TGTGCCAGCAGCCCCGGACAGGGGGCATATAGCAATCAGCCCCAGCATTTT
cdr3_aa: CASSPGQGAYSNQPQHF

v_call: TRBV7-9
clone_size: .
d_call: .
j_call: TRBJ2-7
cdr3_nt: TGTGCCAGCAGCTTAGCCCGGGAATTGAGCGAGCAGTACTTC
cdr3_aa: CASSLARELSEQYF

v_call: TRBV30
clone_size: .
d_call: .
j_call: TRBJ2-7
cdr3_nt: TGTGCCTGGAGTTGGGCATACGAGCAGTACTTC
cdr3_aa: CAWSWAYEQYF

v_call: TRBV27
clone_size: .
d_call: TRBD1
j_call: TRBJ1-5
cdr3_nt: TGTGCCAGTCGACAACCTGGGACAGGGGAGAATCAGCCCCAGCATTTT
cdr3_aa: CASRQPGTGENQPQHF

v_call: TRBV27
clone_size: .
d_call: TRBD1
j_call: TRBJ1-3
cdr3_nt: TGTGCCAGCAGTAGGACAGGGAGTGGAAACACCATATATTTT
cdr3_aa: CASSRTGSGNTIYF

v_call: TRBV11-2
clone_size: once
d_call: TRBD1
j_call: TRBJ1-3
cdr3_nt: TGTGCCAGCAGCTTACGGACAGGCCCAACCTCTGGAAACACCATATATTTT
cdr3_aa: CASSLRTGPTSGNTIYF

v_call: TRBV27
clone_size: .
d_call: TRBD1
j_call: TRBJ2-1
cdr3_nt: TGTGCCAGCAGTGAGCAAGGGACAGGGACATACTCCTACAATGAGCAGTTCTTC
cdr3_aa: CASSEQGTGTYSYNEQFF

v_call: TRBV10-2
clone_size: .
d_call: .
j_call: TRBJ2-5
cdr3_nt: TGCGCCAGCAGTGTGGGTCGGCAGGCAGGGGACCAGTACTTC
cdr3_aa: CASSVGRQAGDQYF

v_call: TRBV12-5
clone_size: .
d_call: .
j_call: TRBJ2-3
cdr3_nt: TGTGCTAGTGAGCCGGGGTCTAGCACAGATACGCAGTATTTT
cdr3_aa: CASEPGSSTDTQYF

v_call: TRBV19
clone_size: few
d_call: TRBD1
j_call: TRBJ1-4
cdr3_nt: TGTGCCAGCCGGGACAGCGCGGCCCTCGCTAATGAAAAACTGTTTTTT
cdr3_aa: CASRDSAALANEKLFF

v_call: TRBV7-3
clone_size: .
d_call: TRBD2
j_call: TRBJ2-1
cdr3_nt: TGTGCCAGCGCGGTAGCGGGGGGCTCCTACAATGAGCAGTTCTTC
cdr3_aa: CASAVAGGSYNEQFF

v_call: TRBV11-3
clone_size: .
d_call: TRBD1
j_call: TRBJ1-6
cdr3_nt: TGTGCCAGCAGGGGCAGGGGGGATAATTCACCCCTCCACTTT
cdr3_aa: CASRGRGDNSPLHF

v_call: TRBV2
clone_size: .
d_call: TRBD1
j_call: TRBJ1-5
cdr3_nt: TGTGCCAGCAACGAACAGGGGAGCAATCAGCCCCAGCATTTT
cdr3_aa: CASNEQGSNQPQHF

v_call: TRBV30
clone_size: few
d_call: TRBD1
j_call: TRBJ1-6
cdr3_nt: TGTGCCTGGGCTGGACAGGTTGAATCTTCACCCCTCCACTTT
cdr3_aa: CAWAGQVESSPLHF

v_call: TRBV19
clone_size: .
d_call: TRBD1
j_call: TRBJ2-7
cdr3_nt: TGTGCCACTACAAGAAGGACAGGGACCTTCGCCTACGAGCAGTACTTC
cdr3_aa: CATTRRTGTFAYEQYF

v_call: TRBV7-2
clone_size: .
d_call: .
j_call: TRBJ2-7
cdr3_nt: TGTGCCAGCAGCTTAGGACTGAGCCGACGTCCCTACGAGCAGTACTTC
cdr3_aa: CASSLGLSRRPYEQYF

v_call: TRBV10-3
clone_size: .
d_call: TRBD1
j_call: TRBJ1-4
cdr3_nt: TGTGCCATCAGTGAGTCGGGTCCAGGGGGGACTAATGAAAAACTGTTTTTT
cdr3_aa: CAISESGPGGTNEKLFF

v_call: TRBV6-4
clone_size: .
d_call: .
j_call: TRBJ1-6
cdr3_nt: TGTGCCAGCAGTGAGGTACCGGGGTTCTCACCCCTCCACTTT
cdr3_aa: CASSEVPGFSPLHF

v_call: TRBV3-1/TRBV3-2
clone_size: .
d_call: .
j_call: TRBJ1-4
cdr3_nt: TGTGCCAGCAGCCAATCCGTCAAAGAGGAACTGTTTTTT
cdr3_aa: CASSQSVKEELFF

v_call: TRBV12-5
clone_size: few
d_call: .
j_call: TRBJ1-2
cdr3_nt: TGTGCTAGTGCCCTGGACTCCTTGGCGCGGGGCTACACCTTC
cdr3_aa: CASALDSLARGYTF

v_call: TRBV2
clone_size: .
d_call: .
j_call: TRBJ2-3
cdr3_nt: TGTGCCAGCACTGAAGGCCCGGTCCCGAGCACAGATACGCAGTATTTT
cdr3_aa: CASTEGPVPSTDTQYF

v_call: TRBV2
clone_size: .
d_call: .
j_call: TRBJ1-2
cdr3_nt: TGTGCCAGCAGTGAATTTCTCCCAGGGGAAGAGGGCTACACCTTC
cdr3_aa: CASSEFLPGEEGYTF

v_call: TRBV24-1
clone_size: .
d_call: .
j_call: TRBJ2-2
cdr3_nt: TGTGCCACCACGGGATCCGGGAGAATGGGCACCGGGGAGCTGTTTTTT
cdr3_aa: CATTGSGRMGTGELFF

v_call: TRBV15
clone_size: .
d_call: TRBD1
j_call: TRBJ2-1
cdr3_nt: TGTGCCACCAGCACCCGGACAGGGTACAATGAGCAGTTCTTC
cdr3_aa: CATSTRTGYNEQFF

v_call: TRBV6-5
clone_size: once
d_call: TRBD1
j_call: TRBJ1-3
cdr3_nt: TGTGCCAGCAGCTCGACAGGGTTAAAATACACCATATATTTT
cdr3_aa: CASSSTGLKYTIYF

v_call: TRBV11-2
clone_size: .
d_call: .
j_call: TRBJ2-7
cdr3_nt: TGTGCCAGCAGCTCCCGGGACACATCCTACGAGCAGTACTTC
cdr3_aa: CASSSRDTSYEQYF

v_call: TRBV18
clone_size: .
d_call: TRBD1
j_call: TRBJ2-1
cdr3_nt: TGTGCCAGCTCACGCGCCAGGGGGCGTAATGAGCAGTTCTTC
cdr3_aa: CASSRARGRNEQFF

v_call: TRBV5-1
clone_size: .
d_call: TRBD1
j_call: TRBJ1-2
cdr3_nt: TGCGCCAGCAGCCTATTGGTTGGACAGGGGGCGGATGGCTACACCTTC
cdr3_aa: CASSLLVGQGADGYTF

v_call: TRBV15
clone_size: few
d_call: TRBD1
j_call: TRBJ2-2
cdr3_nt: TGTGCCACCAGCAGTGGGGGACAGGCGAACACCGGGGAGCTGTTTTTT
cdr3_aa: CATSSGGQANTGELFF

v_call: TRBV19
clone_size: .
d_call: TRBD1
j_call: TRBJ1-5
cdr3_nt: TGTGCCAGTAGTATAAACAGGGGGCCTAATCAGCCCCAGCATTTT
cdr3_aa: CASSINRGPNQPQHF

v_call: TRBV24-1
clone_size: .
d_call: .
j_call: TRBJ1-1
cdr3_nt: TGTGCCACCAGAGCTTCCGGGGGTGCGAACACTGAAGCTTTCTTT
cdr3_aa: CATRASGGANTEAFF

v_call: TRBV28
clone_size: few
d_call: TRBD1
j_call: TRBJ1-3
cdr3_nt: TGTGCCAGCAGTTCAATACAGGGGGTTGGAAACACCATATATTTT
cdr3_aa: CASSSIQGVGNTIYF

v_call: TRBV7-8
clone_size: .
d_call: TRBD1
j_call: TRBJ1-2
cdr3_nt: TGTGCCAGCAGCCGAGAGGGACAGGCAAACTATGGCTACACCTTC
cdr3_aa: CASSREGQANYGYTF